This record covers a single TCR beta chain. Its specificity is unknown. At collection, donors were nominally healthy, but unrecorded immune exposures were probable. This sample is part of a study of cytomegalovirus exposure and HLA in healthy donors. Study details: Falling in the Caucasian-associated ancestry cluster were 80% to 85% of under 450 genotyped donors.

The PCR made use of 60 Vbeta and 13 Jbeta primers. Produced via immunoSEQ multiplex PCR; TCRdb's table is partial and in-frame only. This sample has approximately 180,000 clones, with approximately 85% found just once. V was clipped by 7 bases and J by 0 bases; unmatched bases: 9. Germline loops: CDR1 SNHLY, CDR2 FYNNEI. The CDR3 covers 17 residues. Findings of the study overall: An analysis that came later showed most CMV-associated TCR beta chains appearing HLA-restricted. The study listed roughly 150 cytomegalovirus-associated TCR beta chains.

The chain couples TRBV2 to TRBJ2-2; 9 positions match TRBD2. Sequencing was carried out using PBMCs. The sequence came from a girl aged 5 to 17 in good health and CMV-seropositive. Here the CDR3 reads CASTKGAGGSNTGELFF. The CDR3 region has the DNA TGTGCCAGCACCAAGGGGGCGGGGGGGTCGAACACCGGGGAGCTGTTTTTT.